This T cell receptor (beta chain) was sequenced during a study of cytomegalovirus exposure and HLA in healthy donors. This CDR3 contains 14 residues. The germline V gene encodes CDR1 MGHDK and CDR2 SYGVNS. For this clone: Its antigen is unknown.

Study-wide results and limits: Later, TCR association rates were found to vary by HLA locus, highest for DRB1 and lowest for HLA-C. Indistinguishability led to the exclusion of some V segments, TRBV6-2 and TRBV6-3 included. According to the study, approximately 150 TCR beta chains were cytomegalovirus-associated. Earlier results showed most TCR beta V segments being productive about 87% or about 30% of the time.

Primers for the PCR totalled 60 Vbeta and 13 Jbeta. Assay: immunoSEQ multiplex PCR; the TCRdb copy retains only in-frame clones and omits some. The table has about 83,000 clones, 70% to 85% seen once. The receptor's source is a man aged 60-69 years in good health and CMV-seronegative. This chain connects TRBV25-1 to TRBJ2-5, with D possibly TRBD2 on 6 matching bases. The J call may not be correct, given that the DNA end is closer to TRBJ2-7. What was sequenced was PBMCs. The CDR3 loop reads CASKTAGTSYEQYF. In DNA form, the CDR3 reads TGTGCCAGCAAGACCGCGGGGACCTCCTACGAGCAGTACTTC.